A selection of T cell receptor beta chains follows, all from one sample in a study of blood T cell repertoires in COVID-19. Produced via immunoSEQ multiplex PCR; TCRdb's table is partial and in-frame only. The table lists around 190,000 clones, about 83% of them singletons, with 5.6% in the top ten. The sequencing input was PBMCs or T cells enriched from blood (not recorded which). The receptor source for this set is a man in his forties with acute COVID-19. Both conserved end residues are part of each CDR3. D genes are given only for firm matches.

TRBJ2-6 | - | TRBV5-1 | CASSLSRGTGANVLTF
TRBJ2-5 | - | TRBV4-1 | CASSQVPGEQETQYF
TRBJ2-1 | TRBD2 | TRBV27 | CASRTGTSGTYEQFF
TRBJ2-7 | - | TRBV18 | CASSYGLKGNGEQYF
TRBJ2-3 | TRBD2 | TRBV5-1 | CASSLTSGSTDTQYF
TRBJ1-5 | TRBD1 | TRBV19 | CASSTDRADGQPQHF
TRBJ1-2 | - | TRBV25-1 | CASSEYDSYGYTF
TRBJ1-5 | TRBD1 | TRBV2 | CASSDREGQPQHF
TRBJ2-1 | TRBD2 | TRBV5-8 | CASSPRASGFYNEQFF
TRBJ2-5 | - | TRBV15 | CATSRDRGVQETQYF
TRBJ2-5 | TRBD1 | TRBV5-1 | CASSADRQETQYF
TRBJ2-7 | - | TRBV25-1 | CASSDGLSYEQYF
TRBJ2-7 | TRBD1 | TRBV19 | CASRPRTGAYEQYF
TRBJ2-3 | TRBD2 | TRBV2 | CASSDPGGTDTQYF
TRBJ1-3 | - | TRBV20-1 | CSASRGSFSGNTIYF
TRBJ2-1 | - | TRBV5-1 | CASSNTGFLGNEQFF
TRBJ2-2 | - | TRBV2 | CASVGASGNTGELFF
TRBJ2-5 | - | TRBV7-8 | CASSLDTASVETQYF
TRBJ2-5 | - | TRBV19 | CASSIGGSGSETQYF
TRBJ2-1 | TRBD1 | TRBV27 | CASTAGTGGWNEQFF
TRBJ1-3 | TRBD1 | TRBV20-1 | CSASRTGSGNTIYF
TRBJ1-1 | - | TRBV11-2 | CASSWGETEAFF
TRBJ2-1 | - | TRBV7-9 | CASSLGTEVQFF
TRBJ2-7 | - | TRBV6-4 | CASSDLTSPPKEQYF
TRBJ2-7 | TRBD2 | TRBV27 | CASSALSGRAIEQYF
TRBJ2-7 | - | TRBV28 | CASSLGGTQTYEQYF
TRBJ1-2 | - | TRBV6-5 | CASSRVATYGYTF
TRBJ1-1 | TRBD1 | TRBV28 | CASSSSTGGAFF
TRBJ2-5 | TRBD2 | TRBV2 | CASGGVGLAVRETQYF
TRBJ2-7 | - | TRBV9 | CASSVGLVAASYEQYF
TRBJ1-2 | - | TRBV29-1 | CSVDRPLVYGYTF
TRBJ1-1 | - | TRBV18 | CASSPDIDGGNTEAFF
TRBJ2-1 | - | TRBV12-5 | CASGLALTGTTTNEQFF
TRBJ1-6 | - | TRBV4-1 | CASSQDRGRDSPLHF
TRBJ2-1 | - | TRBV19 | CASSIGLGGGSNEQFF
TRBJ2-5 | TRBD2 | TRBV7-2 | CASSRWGTSGYQETQYF
TRBJ1-2 | TRBD1 | TRBV12-3/TRBV12-4 | CASSGQGDYGYTF
TRBJ2-7 | TRBD2 | TRBV5-1 | CASSFRPGGSYEQYF
TRBJ2-7 | - | TRBV28 | CASSLSSEIRGEQYF
TRBJ2-5 | TRBD2 | TRBV6-5 | CASLAGADETQYF
TRBJ1-4 | - | TRBV5-5 | CASSLGDGDSEKLFF
TRBJ2-3 | - | TRBV30 | CAAEQGIGDTQYF
TRBJ2-1 | - | TRBV27 | CASSLRTSRVYEQFF
TRBJ2-3 | - | TRBV5-1 | CASSLAGVSTDTQYF
TRBJ2-7 | - | TRBV20-1 | CSASPPRVSGEQYF
TRBJ2-7 | - | TRBV3-1/TRBV3-2 | CASSQDPTVSSYEQYF
TRBJ2-1 | TRBD1 | TRBV2 | CASSPTGFGNEQFF
TRBJ2-3 | TRBD2 | TRBV7-8 | CASSPSLREGPVAQYF
TRBJ2-5 | TRBD2 | TRBV20-1 | CSASAVAGTQYF
TRBJ2-7 | TRBD2 | TRBV27 | CASSSLAGVYEQYF
TRBJ2-7 | - | TRBV4-1 | CASSQPKEGDEQYF
TRBJ2-1 | - | TRBV7-3 | CASSWAPQRGNEQFF
TRBJ1-2 | TRBD1 | TRBV28 | CASTPGQGARTF
TRBJ1-2 | - | TRBV7-9 | CASSLSGDGYTF
TRBJ2-2 | - | TRBV12-3/TRBV12-4 | CASSNRNTGELFF
TRBJ2-3 | TRBD2 | TRBV19 | CASTLLAGGRDTQYF
TRBJ2-1 | - | TRBV29-1 | CSVSHGSSYNEQFF
TRBJ2-2 | - | TRBV2 | CASPEVARGTGELFF